This paragraph reports one TCR beta chain. This record belongs to a study of T cell changes during pregnancy in multiple sclerosis. CDR1 and CDR2 from the germline V gene are MNHEY and SVGAGI. This CDR3 has 15 amino acids. With 5 bases removed from V and 6 bases from J, the gap between germline ends came to 18 bases. Measured with immunoSEQ multiplex PCR; TCRdb has only the in-frame clones, and not every one. The sample records around 100,000 clones, approximately 90% being singletons. The receptor comes from a female donor with multiple sclerosis, enrolled in a pregnancy study. The chain carries TRBV6-5 and TRBJ2-3; the D gene is possibly TRBD2 (7 bases). The sample here was peripheral blood, taken after pregnancy. Here the CDR3 reads CASSMGGAGRDTQYF. The CDR3 nucleotides read TGTGCCAGCAGTATGGGGGGGGCCGGGCGGGATACGCAGTATTTT.